This T cell receptor (beta chain) emerged from a study of blood T cells in healthy people across ages. General study results and limits: What prevented conclusive comparison of naive and antigen-experienced cells was that PBMCs were unsorted. Investigators viewed diversity estimates from one million T cells as underestimates, the study reported.

The use of a sample-barcoded 5' primer and a J-beta primer mix characterized a second PCR of roughly 6 to 12 cycles. One entry per CDR3 protein results from TCRdb running MiXCR on the 5' RACE reads. The table includes 800,000 to 950,000 distinct CDR3 sequences, almost 30% detected once. The CDR3 loop spans 17 amino acids. Germline-derived CDR1 and CDR2 are SGHVS and FNYEAQ. The ends lost 4 bases at V and 2 bases at J; junction bases unmatched: 4. For this clonotype: Its cognate antigen is unknown.

These data also featured in a second study, about T cells of mothers and their children. According to that study: The shaping of TCR recombination output by thymic selection is similar in related and unrelated pairs.

The source of this sequence is a woman aged 40-49 years in good health. The sample taken for sequencing was blood. The chain joins TRBV7-6 to TRBJ2-5; TRBD2 matches at 16 bases. CDR3 in amino acids: CASSSQGLAGGQETQYF. In DNA, the CDR3 is TGTGCCAGCAGCTCCCAGGGACTAGCGGGGGGGCAAGAGACCCAGTACTTC.